This T cell receptor beta chain appears in the sequencing data of a study of beta chain features in type 1 diabetes. This CDR3 is 18 amino acids long. Trimming cost V 5 bases and J 1 base; bases outside gene matches: 15. Germline loops: CDR1 ENHRY, CDR2 SYGVKD. The whole isolated RNA underwent reverse transcription, so sequencing captured expressed TCRB transcripts. Data came from immunoSEQ multiplex PCR; TCRdb stores just in-frame clones and leaves some out. The data contain about 160,000 clones, approximately 9.9% of them singletons. The sequence came from a woman aged 18-30 years in good health. This chain links TRBV10-3 with TRBJ2-3; the match to TRBD1 covers 7 bases. The sequencing input was central memory CD4+ T cells from blood. CDR3 loop: CAISPEPVTGERTDTQYF. Written as DNA, the CDR3 is TGTGCCATCAGTCCAGAGCCCGTCACAGGGGAACGCACAGATACGCAGTATTTT.